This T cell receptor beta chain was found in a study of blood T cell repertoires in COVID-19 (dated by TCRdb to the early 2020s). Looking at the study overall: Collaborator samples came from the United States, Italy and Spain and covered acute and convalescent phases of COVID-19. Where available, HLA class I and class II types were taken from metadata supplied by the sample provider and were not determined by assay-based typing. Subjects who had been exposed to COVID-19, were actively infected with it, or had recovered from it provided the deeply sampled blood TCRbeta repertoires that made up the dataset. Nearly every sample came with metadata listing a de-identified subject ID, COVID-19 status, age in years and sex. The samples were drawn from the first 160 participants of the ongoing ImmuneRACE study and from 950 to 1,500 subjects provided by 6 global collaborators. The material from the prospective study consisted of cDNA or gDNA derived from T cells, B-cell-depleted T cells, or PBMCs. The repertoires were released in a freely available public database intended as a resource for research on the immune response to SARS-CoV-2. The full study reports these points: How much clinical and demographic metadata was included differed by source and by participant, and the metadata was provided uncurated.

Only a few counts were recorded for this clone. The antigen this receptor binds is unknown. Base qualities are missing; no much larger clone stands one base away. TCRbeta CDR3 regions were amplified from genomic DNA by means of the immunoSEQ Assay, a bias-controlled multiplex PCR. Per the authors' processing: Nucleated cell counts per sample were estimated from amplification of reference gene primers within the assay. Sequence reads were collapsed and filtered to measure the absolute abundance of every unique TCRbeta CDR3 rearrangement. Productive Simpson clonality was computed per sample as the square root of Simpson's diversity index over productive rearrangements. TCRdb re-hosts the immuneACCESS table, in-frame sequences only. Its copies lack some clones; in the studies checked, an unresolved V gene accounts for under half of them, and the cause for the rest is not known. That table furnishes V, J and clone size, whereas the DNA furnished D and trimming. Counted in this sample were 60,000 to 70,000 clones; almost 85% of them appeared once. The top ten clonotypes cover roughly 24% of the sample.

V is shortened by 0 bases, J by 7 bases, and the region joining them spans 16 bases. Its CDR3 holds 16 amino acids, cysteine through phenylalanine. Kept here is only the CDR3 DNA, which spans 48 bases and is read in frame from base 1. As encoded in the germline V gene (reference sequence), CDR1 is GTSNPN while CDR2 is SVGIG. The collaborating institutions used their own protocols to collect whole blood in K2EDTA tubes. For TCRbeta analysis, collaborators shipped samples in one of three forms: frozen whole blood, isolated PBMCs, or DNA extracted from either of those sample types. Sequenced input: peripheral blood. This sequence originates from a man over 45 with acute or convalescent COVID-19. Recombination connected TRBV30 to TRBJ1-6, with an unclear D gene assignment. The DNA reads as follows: TGTGCCTGGAGTGTACGGGAGGTAACCCGGAATTCACCCCTCCACTTT. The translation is CAWSVREVTRNSPLHF. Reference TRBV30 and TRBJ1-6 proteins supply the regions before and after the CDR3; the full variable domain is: SQTIHQWPATLVQPVGSPLSLECTVEGTSNPNLYWYRQAAGRGLQLLFYSVGIGQISSEVPQNLSASRPQDRQFILSSKKLLLSDSGFYLCAWSVREVTRNSPLHFGNGTRLTVT.